The present T cell receptor beta chain was sequenced within a study of T cell clones after liver transplantation. As for the study in general: Apart from three HCV-positive recipients, transplants were for non-autoimmune, non-viral reasons. Broader study findings: Post-transplant time points were not standardized, so conclusions are preliminary.

The junction had 17 bases not matched to a gene; V was cut back by 4 bases and J by 8 bases. Germline V gives CDR1 LNHDA, CDR2 SQIVND (reference sequence). The CDR3 has 17 residues. With regard to this clone: Its antigen is not known.

Unstimulated PBMCs were sorted into CD3+CD4+ and CD3+CD8+ populations. Clones were read by immunoSEQ multiplex PCR, and TCRdb kept only the in-frame ones, dropping some. The data hold roughly 97,000 clones, with around 86% observed a single time. Specimen: CD4+ T cells from blood, collected before liver transplant. This rearrangement joins TRBV19 to TRBJ2-1, with 7 positions matching TRBD2. This receptor was taken from a human donor who received a liver transplant. CDR3 DNA: TGTGCCAGTAGTAAGCTTCCCGGACTAGAGGATAGCGATGAGCAGTTCTTC. This translates into CASSKLPGLEDSDEQFF.